This T cell receptor beta chain was recovered during a study of beta chain features in type 1 diabetes. This clone has a handful of counts. Its specificity is unknown. Whole-study results and caveats: More deletions and fewer insertions at VDJ junctions were seen in type 1 diabetes patients.

All of the isolated RNA was reverse transcribed, so expressed TCRB transcripts were sequenced. TCRdb's copy holds only in-frame clones and misses some; the assay was immunoSEQ multiplex PCR. The sample includes some 150,000 clones, 40% to 55% of them seen just once. This TCR derives from a man aged 18-30 years in good health. The material sequenced was Tregs from blood.

CDR3 bases: TGCGCCAGCAGTCAATCGGGGGGGAACGAGCAGTACTTC. It yields the protein CASSQSGGNEQYF. This sequence joins TRBV23-1 and TRBJ2-5; 7 nucleotides line up with TRBD2. The J call may be incorrect, as the DNA end agrees better with TRBJ2-7. TRBV23-1 carries the ORF label, with uncertain function. The CDR3 has 13 amino acids.